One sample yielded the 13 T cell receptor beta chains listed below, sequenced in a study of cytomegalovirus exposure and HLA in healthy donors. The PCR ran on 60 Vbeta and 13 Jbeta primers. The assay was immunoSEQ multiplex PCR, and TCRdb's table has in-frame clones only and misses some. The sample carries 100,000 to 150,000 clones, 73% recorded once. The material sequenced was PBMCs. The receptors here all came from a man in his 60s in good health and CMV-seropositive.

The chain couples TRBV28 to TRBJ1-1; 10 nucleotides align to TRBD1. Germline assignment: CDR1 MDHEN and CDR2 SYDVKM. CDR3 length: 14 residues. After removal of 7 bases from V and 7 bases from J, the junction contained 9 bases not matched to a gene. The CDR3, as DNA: TGTGCCAGCACCGTGGACAGGGGGTTTGGTGAAGCTTTCTTT. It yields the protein CASTVDRGFGEAFF.

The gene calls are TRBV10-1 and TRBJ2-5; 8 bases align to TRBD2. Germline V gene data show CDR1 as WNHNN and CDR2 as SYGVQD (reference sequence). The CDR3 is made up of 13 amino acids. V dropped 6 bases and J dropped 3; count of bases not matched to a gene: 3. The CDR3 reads CASRGSGEETQYF. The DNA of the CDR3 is TGCGCCAGCAGGGGTAGCGGGGAAGAGACCCAGTACTTC.

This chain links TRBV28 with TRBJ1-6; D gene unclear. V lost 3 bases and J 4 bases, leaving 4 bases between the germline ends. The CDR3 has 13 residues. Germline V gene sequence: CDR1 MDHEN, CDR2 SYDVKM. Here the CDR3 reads CASSFQYNSPLHF. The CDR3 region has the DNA TGTGCCAGCAGTTTCCAGTATAATTCACCCCTCCACTTT.

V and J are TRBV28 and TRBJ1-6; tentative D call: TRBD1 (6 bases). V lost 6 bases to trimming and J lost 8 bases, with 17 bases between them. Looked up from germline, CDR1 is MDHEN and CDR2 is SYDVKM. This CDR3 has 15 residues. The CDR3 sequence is CASSPPTGNDSPLHF. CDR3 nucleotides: TGTGCCAGCAGCCCCCCCACAGGGAACGATTCACCCCTCCACTTT. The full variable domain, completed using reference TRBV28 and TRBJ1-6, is DVKVTQSSRYLVKRTGEKVFLECVQDMDHENMFWYRQDPGLGLRLIYFSYDVKMKEKGDIPEGYSVSREKKERFSLILESASTNQTSMYLCASSPPTGNDSPLHFGNGTRLTVT.

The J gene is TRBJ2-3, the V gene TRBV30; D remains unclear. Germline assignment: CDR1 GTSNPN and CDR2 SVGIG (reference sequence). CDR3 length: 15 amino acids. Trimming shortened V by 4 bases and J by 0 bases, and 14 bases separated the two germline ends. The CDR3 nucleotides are TGTGCCTGGACGCCCATCAGTTTTAGCACAGATACGCAGTATTTT. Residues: CAWTPISFSTDTQYF.

Here the CDR3 reads CASSVGIDSYNEQFF. The DNA for the CDR3 is TGTGCCAGCAGCGTAGGTATAGACTCCTACAATGAGCAGTTCTTC. This chain uses TRBV9 with TRBJ2-1, with D unclear. Germline V lookup: CDR1 SGDLS, CDR2 YYNGEE. Trimming stripped 0 bases from V and 0 bases from J, with 7 bases between. This CDR3 has 15 amino acids.

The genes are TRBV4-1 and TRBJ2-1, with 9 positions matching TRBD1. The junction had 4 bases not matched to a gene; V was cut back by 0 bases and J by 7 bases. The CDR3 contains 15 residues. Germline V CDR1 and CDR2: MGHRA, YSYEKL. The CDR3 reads CASSQEGQGFNEQFF. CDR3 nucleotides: TGCGCCAGCAGCCAAGAGGGACAGGGCTTTAATGAGCAGTTCTTC.

As DNA, the CDR3 is TGCAGCGTTGACCCGGGGGGCGGAAACACCATATATTTT. It encodes CSVDPGGGNTIYF. This chain connects TRBV29-1 to TRBJ1-3, with D possibly being TRBD1 (6 bases). The CDR3 has 13 residues. Germline lookup yields CDR1 SQVTM and CDR2 ANQGSEA. Trimming removed 3 bases at V and 4 bases at J, with 10 bases between.

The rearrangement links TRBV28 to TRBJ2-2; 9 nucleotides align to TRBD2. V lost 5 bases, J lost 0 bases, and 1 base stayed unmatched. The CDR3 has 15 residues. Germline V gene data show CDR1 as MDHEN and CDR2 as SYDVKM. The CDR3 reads CASSRLAANTGELFF. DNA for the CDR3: TGTGCCAGCAGTCGACTAGCGGCGAACACCGGGGAGCTGTTTTTT.

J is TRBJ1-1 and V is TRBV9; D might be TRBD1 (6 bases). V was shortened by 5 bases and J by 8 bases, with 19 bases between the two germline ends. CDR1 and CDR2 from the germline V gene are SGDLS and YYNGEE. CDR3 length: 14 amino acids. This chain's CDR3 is CASRVQLEGTEAFF. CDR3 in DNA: TGTGCCAGCAGGGTCCAACTCGAGGGGACAGAAGCTTTCTTT.

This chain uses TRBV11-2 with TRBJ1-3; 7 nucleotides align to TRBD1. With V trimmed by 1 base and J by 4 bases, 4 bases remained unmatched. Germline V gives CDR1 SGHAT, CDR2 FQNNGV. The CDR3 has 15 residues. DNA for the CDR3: TGTGCCAGCAGCTTAGCCGGGACAGACGGAAACACCATATATTTT. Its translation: CASSLAGTDGNTIYF.

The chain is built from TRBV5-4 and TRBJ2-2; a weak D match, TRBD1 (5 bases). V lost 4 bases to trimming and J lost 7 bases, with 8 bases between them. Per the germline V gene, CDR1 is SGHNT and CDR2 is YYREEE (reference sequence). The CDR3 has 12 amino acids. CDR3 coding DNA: TGTGCCAGCAGCCCCAGGGTCGGGGAGCTGTTTTTT. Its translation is CASSPRVGELFF.

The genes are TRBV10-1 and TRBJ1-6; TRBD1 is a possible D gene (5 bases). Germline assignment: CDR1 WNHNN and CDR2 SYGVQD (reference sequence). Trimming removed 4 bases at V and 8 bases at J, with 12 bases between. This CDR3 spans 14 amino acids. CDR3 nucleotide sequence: TGCGCCAGCAGTGCGACGGCGGGGGATTCACCCCTCCACTTT. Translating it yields CASSATAGDSPLHF.